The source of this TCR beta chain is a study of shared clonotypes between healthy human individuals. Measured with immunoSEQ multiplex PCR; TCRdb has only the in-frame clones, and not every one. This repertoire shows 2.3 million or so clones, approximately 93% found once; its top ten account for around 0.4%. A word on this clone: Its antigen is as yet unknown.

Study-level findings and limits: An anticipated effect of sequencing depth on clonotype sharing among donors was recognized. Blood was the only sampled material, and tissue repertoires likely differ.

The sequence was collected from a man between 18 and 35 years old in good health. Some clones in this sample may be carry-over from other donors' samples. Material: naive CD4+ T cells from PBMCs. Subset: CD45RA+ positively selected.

DNA for the CDR3: TGTGCCAGCAGCGGGGCTACACCCACAGAGACCCAGTACTTC. This gives the protein CASSGATPTETQYF. The chain employs TRBV9 and TRBJ2-5, with no clear D. The CDR3 runs 14 residues. V was shortened by 3 bases and J by 4 bases, with 13 bases between the two germline ends. The germline gives CDR1 SGDLS, CDR2 YYNGEE.